Following are 11 T cell receptor beta chains from one sample sequenced in a study of vaccination and CD4 T cells after COVID-19. No antigen has been assigned to these receptors. The treatment here: roughly 10-day PBMC culture with coronavirus spike peptide pools or control peptides (ViraFEST assay). Cultured CD4+ T cell DNA was sequenced using the Oncomine TCR Beta short-read assay. TCRdb fed the PCR reads into MiXCR, producing one record per CDR3 protein. This table has more than 10,000 distinct CDR3 sequences, roughly half appearing once. Sequenced: CD4+ T cells from blood, cultured in vitro. Source of these receptors: a human donor who had recovered from COVID-19.

The rearrangement uses TRBV25-1 and TRBJ2-3; the D gene is possibly TRBD1 (5 bases). Germline values: CDR1 MGHDK, CDR2 SYGVNS. With 1 base removed from V and 2 bases from J, the gap between germline ends came to 13 bases. The CDR3 sequence is 16 residues long. CDR3 bases: TGTGCCAGCAGTGAATGGGGCAGGTCTTACACAGATACGCAGTATTTT. Its translation: CASSEWGRSYTDTQYF.

The CDR3 is CASSSNTLAGGQFF. In DNA form, the CDR3 reads TGTGCCAGCAGCTCAAACACCCTAGCGGGGGGGCAGTTCTTC. The chain carries TRBV7-2 and TRBJ2-1, with 11 bases aligning to TRBD2. CDR1 is SGHTA and CDR2 is FQGNSA in the germline V gene. V lost 4 bases, J lost 12 bases, and 8 bases stayed unmatched. CDR3 length equals 14 residues.

This clonotype appeared a few times. The gene calls are TRBV20-1 and TRBJ1-2, with D hard to call. Looked up from germline, CDR1 is DFQATT and CDR2 is SNEGSKA (reference sequence). The germline V and J ends were trimmed by 1 base and 0 bases, with 9 bases remaining between them. The length of the CDR3 is 14 residues. In nucleotides, the CDR3 is TGCAGTGCTAGAGGTGCCCGCTCTAACTATGGCTACACCTTC. Protein product: CSARGARSNYGYTF.

The rearrangement uses TRBV7-7 and TRBJ2-7; tentatively, D is TRBD1 (6 bases). V was trimmed by 1 base and J by 3 bases, leaving 10 bases between them. The CDR3 has 14 residues. Germline CDR1 reads SSHAT; CDR2 reads FNYEAQ (reference sequence). The CDR3 loop reads CASSLEEGGYEQYF. CDR3 nucleotides: TGTGCCAGCAGCTTAGAGGAAGGGGGCTACGAGCAGTACTTC.

This clonotype was found once. The chain couples TRBV20-1 to TRBJ2-3, with 11 bases fitting TRBD2. The V segment lost 5 bases and the J segment 3 bases; nucleotides outside the gene matches: 4. CDR1 is DFQATT and CDR2 is SNEGSKA in the germline V gene (reference sequence). The CDR3 has 14 amino acids. The CDR3 DNA is TGCAGTGCTTTACTAGCGGGAGCAACAGATACGCAGTATTTT. Translation gives CSALLAGATDTQYF.

This chain uses TRBV6-1 with TRBJ1-5, with D unresolved. Trimming cost V 8 bases and J 3 bases, with 5 bases left between them. Germline CDR1 reads MNHNS; CDR2 reads SASEGT. The CDR3 consists of 11 residues. CDR3 sequence: CASGNNQPQHF. CDR3 DNA: TGTGCCAGCGGCAACAATCAGCCCCAGCATTTT.

This clonotype was detected a few times. The CDR3 DNA reads TGTGCCTGGAGTGTAAAGATCGACCCATACTATGGCTACACCTTC. Translating it yields CAWSVKIDPYYGYTF. This rearrangement joins TRBV30 to TRBJ1-2, with no clear D. The CDR3 sequence is 15 residues long. Trimming removed 0 bases at V and 3 bases at J, with 14 bases between. Germline loops: CDR1 GTSNPN, CDR2 SVGIG (reference sequence). Variable domain in full (rest from reference TRBV30 and TRBJ1-2): SQTIHQWPATLVQPVGSPLSLECTVEGTSNPNLYWYRQAAGRGLQLLFYSVGIGQISSEVPQNLSASRPQDRQFILSSKKLLLSDSGFYLCAWSVKIDPYYGYTFGSGTRLTVV.

The chain links TRBV2 to TRBJ1-2; 9 positions agree with TRBD1. Germline-derived CDR1 and CDR2 are SNHLY and FYNNEI. J lost 2 bases, V lost 5 bases, and 6 bases had no gene match. CDR3 length: 15 residues. For the CDR3, the DNA is TGTGCCAGCAGTCACGGGACAGGGCCGAACTATGGCTACACCTTC. This codes for CASSHGTGPNYGYTF.

J is TRBJ2-7 and V is TRBV6-2 or TRBV6-3; 10 nucleotides agree with TRBD1. J gave up 2 bases and V 6 bases, and 10 bases lay outside the gene matches. The CDR3 is made up of 16 amino acids. Germline V lookup: CDR1 MNHEY, CDR2 SVGEGT. CDR3 sequence (DNA): TGTGCCAGCAGCGAGAACCGGGACAGGGGCCCCTACGAGCAGTACTTC. It encodes CASSENRDRGPYEQYF.

The V gene is TRBV6-2 or TRBV6-3, the J gene TRBJ1-5; 7 nucleotides agree with TRBD1. The V gene's germline CDR1 is MNHEY and CDR2 SVGEGT. The CDR3 has 16 amino acids. After removal of 2 bases from V and 2 bases from J, the junction contained 6 bases not matched to a gene. Here the CDR3 reads CASSYPTGTGNQPQHF. The CDR3 nucleotides are TGTGCCAGCAGTTACCCGACAGGGACGGGCAATCAGCCCCAGCATTTT.

Remarks on this clonotype: Its ends do not fully match the called genes, so a read error is possible. The chain uses TRBV20-1 and TRBJ1-5; D remains ambiguous. The CDR3 extends over 14 amino acids. The germline V gene has CDR1 DFQATT and CDR2 SNEGSKA (reference sequence). The CDR3 protein is CSAANSNSNRPQHF. In DNA form, the CDR3 reads TGCAGTGCTGCAAACAGCAATAGCAATCGGCCCCAGCATTTT.